This is a list of T cell receptor beta chains from one sample in a study of shared clonotypes between healthy human individuals. Repertoires were generated with immunoSEQ multiplex PCR, while TCRdb's copy carries only in-frame clones and drops some. The sample carries some 790,000 clones, over 55% recorded once. Source material: memory CD4+ T cells sorted from blood. These receptors all stem from a woman aged 30 to 39 in good health. CDR3s include the opening cysteine and the closing phenylalanine or tryptophan. The D gene is left open where the match is weak. Size values are once, few and many counts, or a class for expanded clones, and some rows have none.

abundance	len	j_gene	v_gene	d_gene	CDR3aa	CDR3nt
.	15	TRBJ1-5	TRBV19	.	CASSPGRWSNQPQHF	TGTGCCAGTAGTCCAGGACGTTGGAGCAATCAGCCCCAGCATTTT
once	17	TRBJ2-3	TRBV18	TRBD2	CASSPPTGGRGTDTQYF	TGTGCCAGCTCACCACCTACAGGCGGGAGGGGCACAGATACGCAGTATTTT
many	13	TRBJ2-3	TRBV6-4	TRBD1	CASSTGAGDTQYF	TGTGCCAGCAGTACAGGGGCCGGAGATACGCAGTATTTT
.	14	TRBJ1-2	TRBV5-4	.	CASSLLDTNYGYTF	TGTGCCAGCAGCTTATTAGACACTAACTATGGCTACACCTTC
.	15	TRBJ2-7	TRBV27	TRBD1	CASSLGQGVPYEQYF	TGTGCCAGCAGTCTAGGACAGGGCGTTCCCTACGAGCAGTACTTC
.	12	TRBJ1-4	TRBV30	.	CAWSRGQGQLFF	TGTGCCTGGAGTCGTGGTCAGGGGCAACTGTTTTTT
.	13	TRBJ2-2	TRBV7-2	.	CASSLDRNGELFF	TGTGCCAGCAGCTTAGACCGGAACGGGGAGCTGTTTTTT
.	14	TRBJ1-1	TRBV7-9	TRBD1	CASSLVNRGTEAFF	TGTGCCAGCAGCTTAGTAAACAGGGGAACTGAAGCTTTCTTT
.	15	TRBJ1-5	TRBV10-1	TRBD1	CASSEDRGLDQPQHF	TGCGCCAGCAGTGAAGACAGGGGGCTAGATCAGCCCCAGCATTTT
.	13	TRBJ1-1	TRBV19	.	CASSPQMNTEAFF	TGTGCCAGTAGTCCTCAGATGAACACTGAAGCTTTCTTT
once	14	TRBJ1-1	TRBV7-2	.	CASSLSRVNTEAFF	TGTGCCAGCAGCCTATCACGCGTGAACACTGAAGCTTTCTTT
.	12	TRBJ2-5	TRBV27	.	CASSRDMETQYF	TGTGCCAGCAGTCGGGACATGGAGACCCAGTACTTC
.	14	TRBJ1-2	TRBV28	.	CASSGDGGAYGYTF	TGTGCCAGCAGTGGGGACGGAGGAGCTTATGGCTACACCTTC
.	15	TRBJ1-5	TRBV10-2	TRBD1	CASSEYPGGGQPQHF	TGCGCCAGCAGCGAGTATCCAGGGGGCGGTCAGCCCCAGCATTTT
few	15	TRBJ1-4	TRBV15	TRBD1	CATSRVGTGNEKLFF	TGTGCCACCAGCAGAGTTGGGACAGGGAATGAAAAACTGTTTTTT
once	13	TRBJ2-1	TRBV19	.	CASSIAPKSGQFF	TGTGCCAGTAGTATTGCCCCCAAAAGCGGGCAGTTCTTC
few	15	TRBJ1-5	TRBV19	.	CASSIDTRIGQPQHF	TGTGCCAGTAGTATAGATACGAGGATTGGGCAGCCCCAGCATTTT
once	12	TRBJ2-7	TRBV10-2	.	CASSDRAYEQYF	TGCGCCAGCAGTGATAGGGCCTACGAGCAGTACTTC
.	15	TRBJ2-7	TRBV11-2	TRBD2	CASSLALAETYEQYF	TGTGCCAGCAGCTTAGCTCTAGCGGAGACGTACGAGCAGTACTTC
.	15	TRBJ2-7	TRBV6-5	.	CASSPGGWSSYEQYF	TGTGCCAGCAGCCCCGGAGGGTGGAGCTCCTACGAGCAGTACTTC
.	16	TRBJ2-1	TRBV4-2	.	CASSQDRTTSYNEQFF	TGTGCCAGCAGCCAAGATAGGACTACATCCTACAATGAGCAGTTCTTC
few	13	TRBJ1-2	TRBV2	TRBD1	CASSARGYDGYTF	TGTGCCAGCAGTGCCAGGGGGTACGATGGCTACACCTTC
few	14	TRBJ1-1	TRBV19	.	CASSMVSMNTEAFF	TGTGCCAGTAGTATGGTCAGTATGAACACTGAAGCTTTCTTT
once	13	TRBJ1-5	TRBV4-1	.	CASSQGPGTSQHF	TGCGCCAGCAGCCAAGGACCCGGGACTTCACAGCATTTT
.	14	TRBJ2-3	TRBV6-6	TRBD1	CASRTGSGADTQYF	TGTGCCAGCAGGACAGGGTCAGGGGCAGATACGCAGTATTTT
.	15	TRBJ1-2	TRBV29-1	.	CSVQTSRGSHYGYTF	TGCAGCGTTCAAACCTCCAGGGGCTCGCACTATGGCTACACCTTC
.	14	TRBJ1-2	TRBV9	.	CASSVGGINYGYTF	TGTGCCAGCAGCGTAGGAGGGATTAACTATGGCTACACCTTC
.	15	TRBJ2-3	TRBV5-4	TRBD2	CASSRGLAGPSTQYF	TGTGCCAGCAGCCGGGGGCTAGCGGGACCCAGCACGCAGTATTTT
many	15	TRBJ1-2	TRBV11-2	.	CASSFSRGTLYGYTF	TGTGCCAGCAGCTTCTCACGGGGTACCCTCTATGGCTACACCTTC
few	14	TRBJ2-5	TRBV14	.	CASSQDRYAETQYF	TGTGCCAGCAGCCAAGATAGGTATGCAGAGACCCAGTACTTC
few	13	TRBJ1-5	TRBV30	.	CAWSPVENQPQHF	TGTGCCTGGAGCCCGGTTGAAAATCAGCCCCAGCATTTT
.	14	TRBJ2-2	TRBV25-1	.	CASSAFRVGGELFF	TGTGCCAGCAGTGCCTTCAGGGTAGGCGGGGAGCTGTTTTTT
few	16	TRBJ2-3	TRBV10-3	TRBD2	CAISPGAAGEGDTQYF	TGTGCCATCAGTCCCGGGGCAGCGGGAGAGGGAGATACGCAGTATTTT
.	16	TRBJ1-3	TRBV28	.	CASSSAQTFSGNTIYF	TGTGCCAGCAGTTCCGCCCAGACCTTCTCTGGAAACACCATATATTTT